This note documents a single T cell receptor beta chain sequence. This table comes from immunoSEQ multiplex PCR, and its TCRdb copy is limited to in-frame clones, with some not included. The sample consists of 200,000 to 250,000 clones, over 75% of them appearing once. The data derive from a study of blood T cell repertoires in COVID-19. The wider study: Sites across the United States, Italy and Spain contributed samples from acute and convalescent COVID-19.

This clonotype originated in an elderly man with acute or convalescent COVID-19. Sequencing input: peripheral blood.

DNA for the CDR3: TGCGCCAGCAGCCAGGGACTAGACATCGCCGGTTTTAGGGAGCAGTACTTC. The encoded protein is CASSQGLDIAGFREQYF. The rearrangement joins TRBV4-1 to TRBJ2-7; 8 nucleotides match TRBD2. The junction had 17 bases not matched to a gene; V was cut back by 3 bases and J by 7 bases. The germline V gene has CDR1 MGHRA and CDR2 YSYEKL. The CDR3 covers 17 residues.